Shown below are 18 T cell receptor beta chains from a single sample sequenced in a study of shared clonotypes between healthy human individuals. TCRdb's table, derived via immunoSEQ multiplex PCR, lists solely in-frame clones and lacks some. In the table there are hundreds of thousands of clones, just over 75% of which are singletons. Sequencing input: PBMCs. The receptor set was obtained from a woman in her thirties or forties in good health. Some clones in this sample may be carry-over from other donors' samples.

This clone was found a few times. The chain uses TRBV28 and TRBJ1-3; no firm D call. This CDR3 is built from 15 residues. V lost 5 bases and J 5 bases, leaving 16 bases between the germline ends. Germline assignment: CDR1 MDHEN and CDR2 SYDVKM. The CDR3 DNA reads TGTGCCAGCAGTCTCCCGGGGAACGGGAGAAACACCATATATTTT. This encodes CASSLPGNGRNTIYF.

In its sample, this clone was seen a few times. Other DNA sequences within the sample encode an identical CDR3. The chain joins TRBV5-1 to TRBJ2-5, with 12 bases that match TRBD1. This CDR3 is built from 15 residues. Germline values: CDR1 SGHRS, CDR2 YFSETQ. The trim removed 0 bases at V and 5 bases at J, leaving 2 bases unmatched. DNA for the CDR3: TGCGCCAGCAGCTTGGGGGACAGGGGGCCGGAGACCCAGTACTTC. Protein sequence: CASSLGDRGPETQYF.

The gene calls are TRBV7-9 and TRBJ1-4; tentatively, D is TRBD1 (5 bases). Germline V gives CDR1 SEHNR, CDR2 FQNEAQ (reference sequence). V was cut by 6 bases and J by 7 bases, with 18 bases left in between. The CDR3 runs to 15 residues. CDR3 residues: CASRKVGGGGEKLFF. Here the CDR3 DNA reads TGTGCCAGCAGAAAGGTCGGCGGCGGGGGTGAAAAACTGTTTTTT.

The chain couples TRBV21-1 to TRBJ2-5; TRBD1 was called by the table and not checked on the DNA. The end of the DNA is better explained by TRBJ2-7, so the J call may be wrong. TRBV21-1 is labeled a pseudogene. There are 16 residues in the CDR3. The CDR3 loop is CASFKGVGTDHYEQYF. The DNA for the CDR3 is TGTGCCAGCTTCAAAGGGGTGGGGACAGACCACTACGAGCAGTACTTC.

With regard to this clone: An end of the junction does not agree with germline; a read error may underlie this. The chain is built from TRBV19 and TRBJ1-3, with D perhaps matching TRBD1 (5 bases). Per germline, CDR1 LNHDA and CDR2 SQIVND (reference sequence). This CDR3 has 15 residues. CDR3 sequence reads: CASTIEGRSGNTIYF. CDR3 nucleotide sequence: TGTGCCAGTACTATAGAGGGACGCTCTGGAAACACCATATATTTT.

This chain links TRBV6-5 with TRBJ2-7, with 9 bases that match TRBD1. This CDR3 is built from 13 residues. The V segment lost 10 bases and the J segment 1 base; nucleotides outside the gene matches: 5. Germline assignment: CDR1 MNHEY and CDR2 SVGAGI. CDR3 amino acids: CATRGQGSYEQYF. The CDR3, as DNA: TGTGCCACACGGGGACAGGGATCCTACGAGCAGTACTTC.

The chain recombines TRBV28 with TRBJ1-1, with 8 bases fitting TRBD1. Looked up from germline, CDR1 is MDHEN and CDR2 is SYDVKM. The CDR3 has 15 amino acids. J gave up 5 bases and V 5 bases, and 10 bases lay outside the gene matches. Written as DNA, the CDR3 is TGTGCCAGCAGTCCCCAGGACAGGGATGCGACTGAAGCTTTCTTT. As protein: CASSPQDRDATEAFF.

The V call is TRBV10-2, the J call TRBJ2-3; 9 nucleotides align to TRBD2. There are 16 residues in the CDR3. After removal of 7 bases from V and 4 bases from J, the junction contained 12 bases not matched to a gene. Germline lookup yields CDR1 WSHSY and CDR2 SAAADI. The CDR3 sequence is CASTPGLAAHSDTQYF. CDR3 nucleotides: TGCGCCAGCACCCCGGGACTAGCCGCCCATTCAGATACGCAGTATTTT.

The chain carries TRBV2 and TRBJ1-3; unclear D gene. Per germline, CDR1 SNHLY and CDR2 FYNNEI. The CDR3 covers 14 residues. The V and J ends lost 6 bases and 0 bases respectively, with 9 bases between them. In nucleotides, the CDR3 is TGTGCCAGCAGCAACAGCTACTCTGGAAACACCATATATTTT. Translating gives CASSNSYSGNTIYF.

The CDR3 is CATTQGEVNQPQHF. DNA for the CDR3: TGTGCCACTACCCAGGGTGAGGTCAATCAGCCCCAGCATTTT. This chain joins TRBV10-3 and TRBJ1-5, with D possibly matching TRBD1 (5 bases). Germline-derived CDR1 and CDR2 are ENHRY and SYGVKD. V shed 10 bases and J shed 3 bases, with 16 bases lying between them. The CDR3 runs 14 residues.

Comment on this clone: This likely stems from a read error, as it lies one base from a far larger clone. The chain combines TRBV2 with TRBJ1-5; D may be TRBD1 (5 bases). V shed 8 bases and J shed 0 bases, with 8 bases lying between them. The CDR3 sequence is 13 residues long. Germline CDR1 is SNHLY and CDR2 is FYNNEI. CDR3 DNA: TGTGCCAGCGGGGCACTTAGCAATCAGCCCCAGCATTTT. Its protein product is CASGALSNQPQHF.

The chain has TRBV28 and TRBJ2-1; 9 bases line up with TRBD1. From germline, CDR1 is MDHEN and CDR2 SYDVKM. CDR3 length equals 16 residues. V lost 1 base to trimming and J lost 1 base; unmatched junction nucleotides: 2. The CDR3 DNA follows: TGTGCCAGCAGTTTATTGGGACAGGGATCCTACAATGAGCAGTTCTTC. It yields the protein CASSLLGQGSYNEQFF.

The chain employs TRBV6-1 and TRBJ1-1; 7 bases map to TRBD1. This CDR3 region has 14 residues. CDR1 is MNHNS and CDR2 is SASEGT in the germline V gene. After removal of 8 bases from V and 3 bases from J, the junction contained 9 bases not matched to a gene. The chain's CDR3 is CASLERGRYTEAFF. CDR3 DNA sequence: TGTGCCAGCCTCGAAAGGGGGCGGTACACTGAAGCTTTCTTT.

This clone appeared a few times. The chain couples TRBV28 to TRBJ2-3, with a weak D call TRBD2 (5 bases). The V and J ends lost 2 bases and 0 bases respectively, with 12 bases between them. The CDR3 consists of 16 residues. Germline CDR1 MDHEN, CDR2 SYDVKM. For the CDR3, the DNA is TGTGCCAGCAGTTTAATGGGAGCGGCTAGCACAGATACGCAGTATTTT. This encodes CASSLMGAASTDTQYF. The full variable domain, its missing parts supplied by reference TRBV28 and TRBJ2-3, is DVKVTQSSRYLVKRTGEKVFLECVQDMDHENMFWYRQDPGLGLRLIYFSYDVKMKEKGDIPEGYSVSREKKERFSLILESASTNQTSMYLCASSLMGAASTDTQYFGPGTRLTVL.

CDR3 amino acids: CASIGPGSYEQYF. Written as DNA, the CDR3 is TGTGCCAGCATCGGACCCGGCTCCTACGAGCAGTACTTC. The chain couples TRBV11-2 to TRBJ2-7; D is undetermined. Germline-derived CDR1 and CDR2 are SGHAT and FQNNGV. V was trimmed by 7 bases and J by 0 bases, leaving 10 bases between them. CDR3 length equals 13 residues.

This chain uses TRBV7-3 with TRBJ2-3, with 7 bases lining up with TRBD1. Germline CDR1 and CDR2: SGHTA and FQGTGA. Trimming at V came to 5 bases and at J to 4 bases, leaving 6 bases not matched to a gene. CDR3 length equals 14 residues. For the CDR3, the DNA is TGTGCCAGCAGCAAAACAGGGGCGGCAGATACGCAGTATTTT. The encoded protein is CASSKTGAADTQYF. The whole variable domain, filled in from reference TRBV7-3 and TRBJ2-3, reads GAGVSQTPSNKVTEKGKYVELRCDPISGHTALYWYRQSLGQGPEFLIYFQGTGAADDSGLPNDRFFAVRPEGSVSTLKIQRTERGDSAVYLCASSKTGAADTQYFGPGTRLTVL.

The chain couples TRBV28 to TRBJ1-2; 8 positions match TRBD1. The CDR3 consists of 14 residues. Germline assignment: CDR1 MDHEN and CDR2 SYDVKM. The J segment lost 6 bases and the V segment lost 6 bases, leaving 9 bases of the junction unmatched. The CDR3 reads CASRKPGQVDGYTF. The CDR3 coding sequence is TGTGCCAGCAGGAAGCCGGGACAGGTGGATGGCTACACCTTC.

The V call is TRBV4-3, the J call TRBJ2-5, with D possibly being TRBD2 (6 bases). This CDR3 has 21 residues. Deletions cut 2 bases from V and 3 bases from J, with 31 bases between. Per germline, CDR1 LGHNA and CDR2 YSLEER. DNA of the CDR3: TGCGCCAGCAGCCAATATGTCCCCTCTGTATCGGGCCCGGGCGGGGAAGAGACCCAGTACTTC. Translated, it gives CASSQYVPSVSGPGGEETQYF.